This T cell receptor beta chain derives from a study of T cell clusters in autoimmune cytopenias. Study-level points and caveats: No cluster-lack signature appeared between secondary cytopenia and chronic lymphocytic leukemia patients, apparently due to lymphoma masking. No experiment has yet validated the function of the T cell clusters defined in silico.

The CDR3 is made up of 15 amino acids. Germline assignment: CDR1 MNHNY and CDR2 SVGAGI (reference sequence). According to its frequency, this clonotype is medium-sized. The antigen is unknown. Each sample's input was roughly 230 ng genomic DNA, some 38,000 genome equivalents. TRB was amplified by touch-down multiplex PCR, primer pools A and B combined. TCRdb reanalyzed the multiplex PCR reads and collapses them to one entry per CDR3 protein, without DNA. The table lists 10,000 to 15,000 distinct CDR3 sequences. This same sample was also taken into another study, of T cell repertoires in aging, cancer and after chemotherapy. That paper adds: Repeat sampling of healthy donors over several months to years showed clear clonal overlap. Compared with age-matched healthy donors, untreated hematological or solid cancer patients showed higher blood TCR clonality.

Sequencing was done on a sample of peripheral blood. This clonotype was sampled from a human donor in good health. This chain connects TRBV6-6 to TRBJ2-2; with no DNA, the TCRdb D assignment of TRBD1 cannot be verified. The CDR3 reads CASSSGWTGSGELFF.